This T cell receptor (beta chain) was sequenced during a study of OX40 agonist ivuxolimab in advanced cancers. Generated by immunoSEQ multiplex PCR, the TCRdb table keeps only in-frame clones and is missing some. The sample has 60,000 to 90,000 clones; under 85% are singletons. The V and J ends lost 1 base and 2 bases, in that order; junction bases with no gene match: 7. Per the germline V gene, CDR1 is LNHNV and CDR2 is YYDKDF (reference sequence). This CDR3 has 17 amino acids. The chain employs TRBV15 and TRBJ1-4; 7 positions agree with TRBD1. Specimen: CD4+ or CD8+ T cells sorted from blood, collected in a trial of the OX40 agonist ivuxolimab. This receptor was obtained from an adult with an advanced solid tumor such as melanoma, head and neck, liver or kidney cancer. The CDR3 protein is CATSRVQGVGTNEKLFF. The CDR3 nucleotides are TGTGCCACCAGCAGAGTGCAGGGGGTAGGGACTAATGAAAAACTGTTTTTT. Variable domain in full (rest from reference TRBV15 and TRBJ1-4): DAMVIQNPRYQVTQFGKPVTLSCSQTLNHNVMYWYQQKSSQAPKLLFHYYDKDFNNEADTPDNFQSRRPNTSFCFLDIRSPGLGDTAMYLCATSRVQGVGTNEKLFFGSGTQLSVL.